This paragraph reports one T cell receptor beta chain. The antigen it recognizes is unknown. Base-call qualities are not available, and no considerably larger clone is one nucleotide away. Libraries were prepared through the immunoSEQ multiplex PCR assay. Each sample had 85,000 to 100,000 TCR templates assayed by the deep sequencing platform. Genomic DNA extracted from sorted T cells was used for TCRbeta CDR3 sequencing. Per the original workflow: The R programming language was used for clonal analysis of TCRbeta CDR3 data. Unstimulated samples were compared with post-reaction CFSE-low samples to define alloreactive CD4+ and CD8+ clones. Regulatory or non-regulatory origin was assigned to alloreactive CD4+ clones by matching of sequences to sorted unstimulated Treg and non-Treg repertoires. Entries here come from immuneACCESS through TCRdb and include only in-frame sequences with V and J called. Some clones fail to appear in such tables; in the studies checked, an unresolved V gene covers under half of the shortfall, and the cause of the remainder is unknown. The V and J calls and clone size come from that table; D and trimming were worked out from the DNA. Within this sample are more than 95,000 clones, with 93% of them counted one time only. The ten largest clonotypes hold more than 0.3% of the sample.

Sorted unstimulated T cells and proliferating T cells recovered from mixed lymphocyte reactions were subjected to TCRbeta CDR3 sequencing. Fresh whole blood from fewer than 11 HLA-typed healthy donors was used as the source from which PBMCs were isolated. This entry belongs to a study of siplizumab effects on memory and regulatory T cells (dated by TCRdb to about 2019). Background for the entire study: The study looked at the effect of siplizumab, an anti-CD2 antibody, on alloreactive T-cell subsets in allogeneic mixed lymphocyte reactions made from human PBMCs.

Findings and caveats that apply to the study as a whole: No functional confirmation was obtained for the suppressive function of proliferating Tregs from siplizumab cultures. For roughly 80-95% of proliferating CD4+ or CD8+ clones, no naive or memory phenotype could be assigned. The cumulative frequency of alloreactive sequences that could be traced back to unstimulated CD4+ memory T cells was significantly reduced by siplizumab. Compared with memory T cells, unstimulated naive T cells appeared more diverse, and naive cells seemed to make a substantial contribution to the alloresponse. Because sequences at frequencies below about 10^-5 were poorly captured, only a minor fraction of alloreactive clones could be mapped back to unstimulated subsets. In reactions with siplizumab, an average of around 70% of mappable alloreactive CD4+ clones were Treg-derived, compared with around 28% in control reactions.

The CDR3, cysteine through phenylalanine, is 15 amino acids long. CDR3 DNA only is kept here, 45 bases in frame from base 1. A distance of 17 bases separates the germline ends of V and J, which lose 5 bases and 4 bases respectively. As encoded in the germline V gene, CDR1 is MNHEY while CDR2 is SVGAGI. The TCR originated in a human donor in good health. Recombination linked TRBV6-5 to TRBJ1-2; perhaps TRBD1 is the D gene, with 6 bases matching. Sequencing was performed on CD4+ T cells sorted from blood. Here the CDR3 is given as CASSRKQGSSYGYTF. The DNA is TGTGCCAGCAGTCGTAAACAGGGTTCTTCCTATGGCTACACCTTC.